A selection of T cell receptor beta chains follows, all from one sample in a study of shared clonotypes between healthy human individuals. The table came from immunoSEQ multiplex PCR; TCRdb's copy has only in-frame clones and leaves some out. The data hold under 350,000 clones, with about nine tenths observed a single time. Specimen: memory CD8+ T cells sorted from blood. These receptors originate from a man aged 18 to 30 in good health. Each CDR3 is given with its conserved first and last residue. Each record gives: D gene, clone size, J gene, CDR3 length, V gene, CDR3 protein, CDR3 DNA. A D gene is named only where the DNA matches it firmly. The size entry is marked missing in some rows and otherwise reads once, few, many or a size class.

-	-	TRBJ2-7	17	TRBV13	CASSMGAGLGPDYEQYF	TGTGCCAGCAGCATGGGGGCCGGACTGGGGCCCGACTACGAGCAGTACTTC
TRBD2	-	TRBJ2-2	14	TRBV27	CASRPGTSVGELFF	TGTGCCAGCAGACCCGGGACTAGCGTCGGGGAGCTGTTTTTT
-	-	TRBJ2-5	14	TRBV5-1	CASSSKEGRETQYF	TGCGCCAGCAGCTCTAAGGAGGGGCGGGAGACCCAGTACTTC
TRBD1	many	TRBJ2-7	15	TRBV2	CASSGTGGSSYEQYF	TGTGCCAGCAGTGGCACAGGGGGTAGCTCCTACGAGCAGTACTTC
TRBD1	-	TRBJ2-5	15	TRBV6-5	CASSPGQSNQETQYF	TGTGCCAGTTCCCCGGGACAGTCGAACCAAGAGACCCAGTACTTC
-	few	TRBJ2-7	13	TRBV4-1	CASSLGSTYEQYF	TGCGCCAGCAGCCTCGGCAGCACCTACGAGCAGTACTTC
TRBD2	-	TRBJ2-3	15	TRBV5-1	CASSRTSGRFDTQYF	TGCGCCAGCAGCCGGACTAGCGGGAGATTCGATACGCAGTATTTT
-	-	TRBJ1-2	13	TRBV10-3	CAISGGASYGYTF	TGTGCCATCAGTGGAGGGGCCTCCTATGGCTACACCTTC
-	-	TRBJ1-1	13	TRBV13	CASSLRMNTEAFF	TGTGCCAGCAGTCTAAGAATGAACACTGAAGCTTTCTTT
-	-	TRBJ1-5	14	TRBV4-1	CASSPGPLGQPQHF	TGCGCCAGCAGCCCAGGGCCTCTGGGTCAGCCCCAGCATTTT
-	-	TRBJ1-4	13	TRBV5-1	CASSPLMNEKLFF	TGCGCCAGCAGCCCGCTGATGAATGAAAAACTGTTTTTT
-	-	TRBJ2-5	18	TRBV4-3	CASSQDADRRSLQETQYF	TGCGCCAGCAGCCAAGATGCTGACAGGCGGAGTCTTCAAGAGACCCAGTACTTC
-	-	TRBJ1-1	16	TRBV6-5	CASSYSYGEWDTEAFF	TGTGCCAGCAGTTACTCCTATGGGGAATGGGACACTGAAGCTTTCTTT
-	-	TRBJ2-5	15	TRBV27	CASSLVLARDETQYF	TGTGCCAGCAGTTTAGTCCTAGCGAGGGACGAGACCCAGTACTTC
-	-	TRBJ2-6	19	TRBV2	CASSDSMLRGGAGANVLTF	TGTGCCAGCAGTGACAGTATGCTCAGGGGTGGAGCTGGGGCCAACGTCCTGACTTTC
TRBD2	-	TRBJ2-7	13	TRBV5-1	CASSLLASYEQYF	TGCGCCAGCAGCTTACTAGCGTCCTACGAGCAGTACTTC
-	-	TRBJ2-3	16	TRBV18	CASSPTSGSDTDTQYF	TGTGCCAGCTCACCAACGTCAGGCAGTGATACAGATACGCAGTATTTT
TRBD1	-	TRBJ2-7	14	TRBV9	CASSGRDRDYEQYF	TGTGCCAGCAGCGGCCGGGACAGGGACTACGAGCAGTACTTC
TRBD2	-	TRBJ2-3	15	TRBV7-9	CASSFTAGEADTQYF	TGTGCCAGCAGCTTTACAGCGGGAGAAGCAGATACGCAGTATTTT
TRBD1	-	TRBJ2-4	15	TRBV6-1	CASRRDRIGKNIQYF	TGTGCCAGCCGCCGGGACAGGATCGGCAAAAACATTCAGTACTTC
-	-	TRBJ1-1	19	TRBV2	CASSPATAGPPYTNTEAFF	TGTGCCAGCAGTCCCGCTACGGCGGGGCCGCCCTATACGAACACTGAAGCTTTCTTT
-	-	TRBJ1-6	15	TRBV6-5	CASSYSSGGNSPLHF	TGTGCCAGCAGTTACTCGTCCGGGGGAAATTCACCCCTCCACTTT
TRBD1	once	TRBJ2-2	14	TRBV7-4	CASSPDRGSGELFF	TGTGCCAGCAGCCCCGACAGGGGCAGCGGGGAGCTGTTTTTT
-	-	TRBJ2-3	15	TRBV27	CASSKDTWFTDTQYF	TGTGCCAGCAGCAAGGATACATGGTTCACAGATACGCAGTATTTT
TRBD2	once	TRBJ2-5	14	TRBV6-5	CASSYAGGVETQYF	TGTGCCAGCAGTTACGCGGGAGGAGTAGAGACCCAGTACTTC
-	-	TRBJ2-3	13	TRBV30	CAWGSGDPDTQYF	TGTGCCTGGGGTTCCGGGGACCCAGATACGCAGTATTTT
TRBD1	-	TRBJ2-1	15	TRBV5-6	CASSTDRESHNEQFF	TGTGCCAGCAGCACCGACAGGGAATCCCACAATGAGCAGTTCTTC
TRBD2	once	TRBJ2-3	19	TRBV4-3	CASSQLLAGGTSSTDTQYF	TGCGCCAGCAGCCAACTACTAGCGGGAGGCACATCTAGCACAGATACGCAGTATTTT
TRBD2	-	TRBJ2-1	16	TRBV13	CASSRTSGTPGNEQFF	TGTGCCAGCAGTCGGACTAGCGGCACTCCGGGAAATGAGCAGTTCTTC
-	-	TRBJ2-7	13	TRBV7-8	CASSFDNTYEQYF	TGTGCCAGCAGCTTCGATAATACCTACGAGCAGTACTTC
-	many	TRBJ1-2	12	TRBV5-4	CASSPDSYGYTF	TGTGCCAGCAGCCCGGACAGCTATGGCTACACCTTC
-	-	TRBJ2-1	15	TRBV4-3	CASSQGSGEYNEQFF	TGCGCCAGCAGCCAAGGCAGCGGAGAGTACAATGAGCAGTTCTTC
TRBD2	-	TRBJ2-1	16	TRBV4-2	CASSQARASGYNEQFF	TGTGCCAGCAGCCAAGCAAGGGCTAGCGGGTACAATGAGCAGTTCTTC
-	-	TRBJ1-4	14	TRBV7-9	CASSTQGFNEKLFF	TGTGCCAGCAGCACCCAGGGCTTTAATGAAAAACTGTTTTTT
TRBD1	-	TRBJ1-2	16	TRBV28	CASNSRLGTANYGYTF	TGTGCCAGCAACTCCCGGCTTGGGACAGCTAACTATGGCTACACCTTC
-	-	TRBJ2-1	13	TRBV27	CASSVGTANEQFF	TGTGCCAGCAGTGTCGGGACGGCTAATGAGCAGTTCTTC
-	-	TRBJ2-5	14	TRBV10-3	CAISESPESGTQYF	TGTGCCATCAGTGAGTCCCCGGAATCTGGGACCCAGTACTTC
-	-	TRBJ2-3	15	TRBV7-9	CASSFLSGGEDTQYF	TGTGCCAGCAGCTTCCTTAGCGGAGGGGAAGATACGCAGTATTTT
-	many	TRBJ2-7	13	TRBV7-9	CASSLAAALEQYF	TGTGCCAGCAGCTTAGCCGCGGCGCTCGAGCAGTACTTC
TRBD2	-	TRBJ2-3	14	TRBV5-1	CASSPTSGTDTQYF	TGCGCCAGCAGCCCGACTAGCGGGACAGATACGCAGTATTTT
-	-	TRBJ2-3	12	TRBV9	CASSAGTDTQYF	TGTGCCAGCAGCGCAGGAACAGATACGCAGTATTTT
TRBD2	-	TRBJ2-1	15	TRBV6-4	CASSEGLNSYNEQFF	TGTGCCAGCAGTGAGGGACTAAACTCCTACAATGAGCAGTTCTTC
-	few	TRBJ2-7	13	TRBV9	CASSVGYGYEQYF	TGTGCCAGCAGCGTAGGGTATGGGTACGAGCAGTACTTC
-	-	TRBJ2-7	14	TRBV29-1	CSVIGTSRGYEQYF	TGCAGCGTCATTGGGACTTCCCGGGGCTACGAGCAGTACTTC
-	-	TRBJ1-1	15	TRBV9	CASSPWDGRNTEAFF	TGTGCCAGCAGCCCCTGGGACGGTAGGAACACTGAAGCTTTCTTT
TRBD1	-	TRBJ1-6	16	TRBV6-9	CASSYDRTGRNSPLHF	TGTGCCAGCAGTTATGATAGGACAGGGAGGAATTCACCCCTCCACTTT
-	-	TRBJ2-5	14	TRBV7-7	CASSVSLMGETQYF	TGTGCTAGCAGCGTATCCCTGATGGGAGAGACCCAGTACTTC
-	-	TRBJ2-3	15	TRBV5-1	CASSLVGFWTDTQYF	TGCGCCAGCAGCTTGGTGGGGTTTTGGACAGATACGCAGTATTTT
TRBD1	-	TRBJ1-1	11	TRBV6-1	CASSPPGQGFF	TGTGCCAGCAGTCCTCCGGGACAGGGTTTCTTT
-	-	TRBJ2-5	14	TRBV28	CASSFSRGSGTQYF	TGTGCCAGCAGTTTTTCCCGGGGCAGCGGGACCCAGTACTTC
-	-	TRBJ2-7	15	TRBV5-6	CASSSTGLAPYEQYF	TGTGCCAGCAGCTCGACAGGTCTCGCCCCCTACGAGCAGTACTTC
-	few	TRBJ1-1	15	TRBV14	CASSQGGHMNTEAFF	TGTGCCAGCAGCCAAGGTGGCCACATGAACACTGAAGCTTTCTTT
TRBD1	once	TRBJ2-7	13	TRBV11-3	CASSGRDRNEQYF	TGTGCCAGCAGCGGCCGGGACAGGAACGAGCAGTACTTC
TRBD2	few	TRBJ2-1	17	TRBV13	CASRWRGAGVSYNEQFF	TGTGCCAGCAGATGGAGGGGAGCGGGAGTGTCCTACAATGAGCAGTTCTTC
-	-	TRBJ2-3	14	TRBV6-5	CASSTGLLTDTQYF	TGTGCCAGCAGTACGGGACTCCTCACAGATACGCAGTATTTT
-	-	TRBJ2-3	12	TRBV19	CASSQGLESQYF	TGTGCCAGTAGCCAGGGGTTGGAGTCGCAGTATTTT
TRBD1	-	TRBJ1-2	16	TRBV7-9	CASSSQSTGDNYGYTF	TGTGCCAGCAGCTCCCAATCGACAGGGGATAACTATGGCTACACCTTC
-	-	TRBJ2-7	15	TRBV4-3	CASSQDRGLSYEQYF	TGCGCCAGCAGCCAAGATCGAGGACTCTCCTACGAGCAGTACTTC
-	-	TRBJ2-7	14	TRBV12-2	CASRHPGLVYEQYF	TGTGCAAGTCGCCACCCGGGACTAGTCTACGAGCAGTACTTC
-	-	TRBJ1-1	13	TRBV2	CASSSSGRGEAFF	TGTGCCAGCAGTTCCTCAGGGCGAGGTGAAGCTTTCTTT